The 3 T cell receptor beta chains in this list originate from one sample, sequenced in a study of follicular helper T cells after annual influenza vaccination. Time point denoted: 2014-2015 season, pre-vaccination. Data came from immunoSEQ multiplex PCR; TCRdb stores just in-frame clones and leaves some out. The table lists about 11,000 clones, 81% of them singletons. Material: CXCR5- memory CD4+ T cells sorted from blood, obtained on the day of influenza vaccination. Receptor source: an adult who received the influenza vaccine.

This chain connects TRBV28 to TRBJ1-6; D remains unclear. CDR1 is MDHEN and CDR2 is SYDVKM in the germline V gene. The CDR3 is made up of 13 amino acids. The V and J ends lost 6 bases and 5 bases respectively, with 8 bases between them. CDR3 in amino acids: CASRTSHNSPLHF. CDR3 bases: TGTGCCAGCAGAACCAGCCATAATTCACCCCTCCACTTT.

The DNA of the CDR3 is TGTGCCAGCAGCGTACAGACCGGAGGAGTGAATGAGCAGTTCTTC. As protein: CASSVQTGGVNEQFF. The rearrangement uses TRBV9 and TRBJ2-1, with D maybe TRBD2 (5 bases). Germline V gene lookup returns CDR1 SGDLS and CDR2 YYNGEE. The CDR3 consists of 15 residues. V lost 1 base to trimming and J lost 7 bases, with 15 bases between them. The whole variable domain, filled in from reference TRBV9 and TRBJ2-1, reads DSGVTQTPKHLITATGQRVTLRCSPRSGDLSVYWYQQSLDQGLQFLIQYYNGEERAKGNILERFSAQQFPDLHSELNLSSLELGDSALYFCASSVQTGGVNEQFFGPGTRLTVL.

The rearrangement joins TRBV14 to TRBJ2-7; no firm D call. This CDR3 has 16 amino acids. V was cut by 1 base and J by 6 bases, with 19 bases left in between. The V gene's germline CDR1 is SGHDN and CDR2 FVKESK. The CDR3 sequence: CASSQGRGLRRSEQYF. The CDR3 region has the DNA TGTGCCAGCAGCCAAGGGAGAGGCCTCCGTCGTTCCGAGCAGTACTTC.